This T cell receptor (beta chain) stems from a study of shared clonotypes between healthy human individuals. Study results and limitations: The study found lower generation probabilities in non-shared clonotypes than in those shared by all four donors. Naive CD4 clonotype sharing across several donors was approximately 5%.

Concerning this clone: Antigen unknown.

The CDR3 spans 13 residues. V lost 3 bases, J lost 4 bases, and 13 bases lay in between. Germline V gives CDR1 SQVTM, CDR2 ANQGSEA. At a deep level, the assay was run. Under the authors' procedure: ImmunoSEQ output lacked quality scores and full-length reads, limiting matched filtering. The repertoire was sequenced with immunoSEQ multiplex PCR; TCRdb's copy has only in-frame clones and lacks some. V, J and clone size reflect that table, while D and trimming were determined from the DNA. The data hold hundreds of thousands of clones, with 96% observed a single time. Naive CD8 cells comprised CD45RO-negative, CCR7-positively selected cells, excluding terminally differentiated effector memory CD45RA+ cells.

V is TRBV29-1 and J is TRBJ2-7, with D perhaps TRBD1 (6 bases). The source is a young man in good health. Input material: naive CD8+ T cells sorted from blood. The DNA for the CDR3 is TGCAGCGTTGAGGTGGACAGCCCGTACGAGCAGTACTTC. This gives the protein CSVEVDSPYEQYF.